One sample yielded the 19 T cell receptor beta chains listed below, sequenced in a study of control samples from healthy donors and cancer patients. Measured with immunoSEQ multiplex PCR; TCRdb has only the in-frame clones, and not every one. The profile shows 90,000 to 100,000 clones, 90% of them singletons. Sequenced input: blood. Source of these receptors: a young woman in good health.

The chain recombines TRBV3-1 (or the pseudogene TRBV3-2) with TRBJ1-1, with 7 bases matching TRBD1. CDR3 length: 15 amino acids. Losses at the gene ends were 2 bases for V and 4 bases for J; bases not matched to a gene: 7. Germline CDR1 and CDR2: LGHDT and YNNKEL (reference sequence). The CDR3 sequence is CASSQRGGPSTEAFF. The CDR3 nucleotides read TGTGCCAGCAGCCAACGAGGGGGCCCTAGCACTGAAGCTTTCTTT.

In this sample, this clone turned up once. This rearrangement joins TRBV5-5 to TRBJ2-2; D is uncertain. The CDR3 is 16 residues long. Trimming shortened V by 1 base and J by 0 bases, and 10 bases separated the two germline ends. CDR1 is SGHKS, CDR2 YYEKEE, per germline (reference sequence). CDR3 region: CASSLLIGPNTGELFF. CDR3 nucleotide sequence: TGTGCCAGCAGCTTGCTCATAGGACCGAACACCGGGGAGCTGTTTTTT.

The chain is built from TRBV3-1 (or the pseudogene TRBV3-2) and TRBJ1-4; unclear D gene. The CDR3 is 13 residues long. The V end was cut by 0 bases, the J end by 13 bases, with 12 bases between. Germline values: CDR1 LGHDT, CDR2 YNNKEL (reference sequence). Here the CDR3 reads CASSQDRSRTLFF. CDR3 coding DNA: TGTGCCAGCAGCCAAGATAGGTCCAGGACACTGTTTTTT.

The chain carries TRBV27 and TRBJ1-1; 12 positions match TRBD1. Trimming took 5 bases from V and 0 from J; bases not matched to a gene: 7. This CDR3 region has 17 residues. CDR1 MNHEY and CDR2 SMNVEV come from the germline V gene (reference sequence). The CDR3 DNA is TGTGCCAGCAGTGTGGGACAGGGGGCTTCCATGAACACTGAAGCTTTCTTT. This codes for CASSVGQGASMNTEAFF.

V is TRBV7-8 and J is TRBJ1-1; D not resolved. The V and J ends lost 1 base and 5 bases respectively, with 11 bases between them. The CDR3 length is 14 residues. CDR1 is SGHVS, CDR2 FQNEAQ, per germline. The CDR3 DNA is TGTGCCAGCAGCTTAGTGGACGGAGCGACTGAAGCTTTCTTT. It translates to CASSLVDGATEAFF.

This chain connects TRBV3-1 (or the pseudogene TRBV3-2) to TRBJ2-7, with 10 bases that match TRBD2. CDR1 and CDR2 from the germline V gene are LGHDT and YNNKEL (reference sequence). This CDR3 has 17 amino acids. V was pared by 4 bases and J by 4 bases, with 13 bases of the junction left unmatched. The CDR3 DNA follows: TGTGCCAGCAGCCCTCCCATGACTAGCGGGCTGTGGTACGAGCAGTACTTC. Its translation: CASSPPMTSGLWYEQYF.

CDR3 DNA sequence: TGCGCCAGCAGCTCCGAAGGGAGGTCAGCTTTCTTT. It yields the protein CASSSEGRSAFF. V gene TRBV5-1 combines with J gene TRBJ1-1; D ambiguous. The V gene's germline CDR1 is SGHRS and CDR2 YFSETQ. The CDR3 contains 12 residues. Between the trimmed V and J ends, which lost 3 bases and 10 bases, there was a span of 13 bases.

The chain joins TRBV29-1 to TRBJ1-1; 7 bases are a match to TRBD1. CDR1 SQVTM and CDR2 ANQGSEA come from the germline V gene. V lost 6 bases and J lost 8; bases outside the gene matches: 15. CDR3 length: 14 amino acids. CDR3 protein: CSVGTGRGDAEAFF. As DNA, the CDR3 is TGCAGCGTCGGCACGGGCAGGGGGGATGCCGAAGCTTTCTTT.

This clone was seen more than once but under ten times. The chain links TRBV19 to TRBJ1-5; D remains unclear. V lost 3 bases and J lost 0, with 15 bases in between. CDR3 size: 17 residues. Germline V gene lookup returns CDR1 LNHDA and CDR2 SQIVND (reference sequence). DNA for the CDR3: TGTGCCAGTAGTATCCTCCAAGGAGGTAATAGCAATCAGCCCCAGCATTTT. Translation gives CASSILQGGNSNQPQHF.

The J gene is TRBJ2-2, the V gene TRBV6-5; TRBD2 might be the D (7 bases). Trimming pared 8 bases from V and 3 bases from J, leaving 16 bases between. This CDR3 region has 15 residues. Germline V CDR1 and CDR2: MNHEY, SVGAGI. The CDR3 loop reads CASYGAGAYTGELFF. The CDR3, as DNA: TGTGCCAGCTACGGGGCGGGGGCCTACACCGGGGAGCTGTTTTTT.

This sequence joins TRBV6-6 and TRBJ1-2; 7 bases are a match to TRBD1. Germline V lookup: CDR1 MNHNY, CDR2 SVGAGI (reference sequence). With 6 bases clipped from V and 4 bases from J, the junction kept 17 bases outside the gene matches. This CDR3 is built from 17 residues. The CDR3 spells CASSRFKGRDSIYGYTF. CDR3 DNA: TGTGCCAGCAGCCGATTTAAGGGTCGGGACAGCATCTATGGCTACACCTTC.

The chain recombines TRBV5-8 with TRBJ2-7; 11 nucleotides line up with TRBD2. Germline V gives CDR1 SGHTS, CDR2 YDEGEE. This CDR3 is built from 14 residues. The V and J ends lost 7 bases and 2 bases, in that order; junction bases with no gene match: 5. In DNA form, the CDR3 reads TGTGCCAGCCAGACTAGCGGGGACCCCTACGAGCAGTACTTC. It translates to CASQTSGDPYEQYF.

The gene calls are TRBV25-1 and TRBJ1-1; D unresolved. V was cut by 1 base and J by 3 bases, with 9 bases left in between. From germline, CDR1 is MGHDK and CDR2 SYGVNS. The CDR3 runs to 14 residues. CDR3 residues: CASSELEEHTEAFF. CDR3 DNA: TGTGCCAGCAGTGAATTGGAGGAGCACACTGAAGCTTTCTTT.

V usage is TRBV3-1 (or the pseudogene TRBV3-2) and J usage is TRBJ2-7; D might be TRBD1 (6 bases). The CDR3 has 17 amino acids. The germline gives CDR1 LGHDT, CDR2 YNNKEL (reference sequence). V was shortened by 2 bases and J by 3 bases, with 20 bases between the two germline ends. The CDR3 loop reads CASSQPTGVKSRYEQYF. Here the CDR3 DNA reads TGTGCCAGCAGCCAACCGACAGGAGTTAAGTCCCGCTACGAGCAGTACTTC.

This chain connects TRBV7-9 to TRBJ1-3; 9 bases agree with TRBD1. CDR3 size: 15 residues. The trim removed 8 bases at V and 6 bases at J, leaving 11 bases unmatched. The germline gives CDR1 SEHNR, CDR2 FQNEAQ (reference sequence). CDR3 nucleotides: TGTGCCAGCGGCGGCGGGACAGGGAGGGAAAACACCATATATTTT. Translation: CASGGGTGRENTIYF.

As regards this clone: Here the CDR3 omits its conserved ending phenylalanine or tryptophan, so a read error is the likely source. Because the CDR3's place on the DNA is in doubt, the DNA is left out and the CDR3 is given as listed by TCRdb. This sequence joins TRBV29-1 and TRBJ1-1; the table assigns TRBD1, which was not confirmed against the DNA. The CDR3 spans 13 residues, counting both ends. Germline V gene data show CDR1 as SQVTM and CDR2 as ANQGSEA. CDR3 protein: CSVEAGKPRNYFL.

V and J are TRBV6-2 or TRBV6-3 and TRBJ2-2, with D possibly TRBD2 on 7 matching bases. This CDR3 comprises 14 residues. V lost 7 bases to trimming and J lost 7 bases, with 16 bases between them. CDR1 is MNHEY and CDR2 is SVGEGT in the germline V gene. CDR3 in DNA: TGTGCCAGCATCCCAAGGGGGGGCAGCGGGGAGCTGTTTTTT. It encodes CASIPRGGSGELFF.

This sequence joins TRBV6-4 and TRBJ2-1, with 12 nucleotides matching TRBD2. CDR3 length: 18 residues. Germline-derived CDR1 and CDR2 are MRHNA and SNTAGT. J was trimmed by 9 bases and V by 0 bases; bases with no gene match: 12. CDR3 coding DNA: TGTGCCAGCAGTGACTCGAGGGCTAGCGGGGGGGCCACGAGTGAGCAGTTCTTC. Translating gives CASSDSRASGGATSEQFF.

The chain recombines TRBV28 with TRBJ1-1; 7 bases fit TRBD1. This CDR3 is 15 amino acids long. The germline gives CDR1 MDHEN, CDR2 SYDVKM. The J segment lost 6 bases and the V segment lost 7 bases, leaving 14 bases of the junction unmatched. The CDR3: CASTTVRGRGAEAFF. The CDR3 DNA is TGTGCCAGCACTACTGTCAGGGGGAGAGGGGCTGAAGCTTTCTTT.